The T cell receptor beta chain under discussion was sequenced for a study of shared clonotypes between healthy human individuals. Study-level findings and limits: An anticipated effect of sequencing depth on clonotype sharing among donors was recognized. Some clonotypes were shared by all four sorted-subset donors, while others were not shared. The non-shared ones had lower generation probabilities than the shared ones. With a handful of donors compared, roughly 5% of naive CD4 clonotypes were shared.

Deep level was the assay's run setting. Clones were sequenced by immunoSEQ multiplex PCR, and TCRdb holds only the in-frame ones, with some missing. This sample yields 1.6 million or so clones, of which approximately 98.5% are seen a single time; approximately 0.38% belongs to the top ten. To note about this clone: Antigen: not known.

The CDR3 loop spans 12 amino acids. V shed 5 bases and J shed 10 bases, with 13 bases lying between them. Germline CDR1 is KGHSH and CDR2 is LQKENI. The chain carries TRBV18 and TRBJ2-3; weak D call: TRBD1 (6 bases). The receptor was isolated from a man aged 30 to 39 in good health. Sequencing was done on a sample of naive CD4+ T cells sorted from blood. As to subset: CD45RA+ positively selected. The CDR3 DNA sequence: TGTGCCAGCTCATCGAACTCAGGGGCGCAGTATTTT. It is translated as CASSSNSGAQYF.